This T cell receptor beta chain was retrieved from a study of shared clonotypes between healthy human individuals. Into CD45RA+ naive and CD45RA-negative memory subsets, the CD4+ cells were split. The CDR3 sequence is 14 residues long. The ends lost 10 bases at V and 0 bases at J; junction bases unmatched: 8. Germline CDR1 is WSHSY and CDR2 is SAAADI. Clones were read by immunoSEQ multiplex PCR, and TCRdb kept only the in-frame ones, dropping some. This table has 2 million to 2.5 million clones, approximately 95% appearing once. Study-level points and caveats: Donors were few, which limited the genetic and exposure-history diversity represented.

Worth noting for this clone: The target antigen is unknown.

This receptor was taken from a man younger than 30 in good health. Sequenced sample: naive CD4+ T cells sorted from blood. As to subset: CD45RA+ positively selected. This rearrangement joins TRBV10-2 to TRBJ1-1, with 7 positions matching TRBD1. CDR3 DNA sequence: TGCGCCACCAGGCAGGGGACAGTGAACACTGAAGCTTTCTTT. Translating gives CATRQGTVNTEAFF.